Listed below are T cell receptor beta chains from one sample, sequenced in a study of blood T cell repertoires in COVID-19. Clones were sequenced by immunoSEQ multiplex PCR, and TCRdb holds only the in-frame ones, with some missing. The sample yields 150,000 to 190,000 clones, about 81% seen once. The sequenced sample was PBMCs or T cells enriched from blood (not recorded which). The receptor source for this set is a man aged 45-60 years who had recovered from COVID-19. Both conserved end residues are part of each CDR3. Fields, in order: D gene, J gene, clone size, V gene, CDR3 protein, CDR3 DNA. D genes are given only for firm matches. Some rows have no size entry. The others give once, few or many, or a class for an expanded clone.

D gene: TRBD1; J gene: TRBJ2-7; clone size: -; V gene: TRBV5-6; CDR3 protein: CASSLLGQGYEQYF; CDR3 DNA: TGTGCCAGCAGCTTACTGGGACAGGGTTACGAGCAGTACTTC
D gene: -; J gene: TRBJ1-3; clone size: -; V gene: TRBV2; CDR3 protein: CASKVGSSGNTIYF; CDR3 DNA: TGTGCCAGCAAGGTGGGCAGCTCTGGAAACACCATATATTTT
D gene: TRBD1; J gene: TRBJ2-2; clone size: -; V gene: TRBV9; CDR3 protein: CASSGRDSDLMNTGELFF; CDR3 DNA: TGTGCCAGCAGCGGCCGGGACAGCGATCTTATGAACACCGGGGAGCTGTTTTTT
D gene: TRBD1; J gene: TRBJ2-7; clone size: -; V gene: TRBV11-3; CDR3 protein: CASSFGSSRGISSYEQYF; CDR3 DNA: TGTGCCAGCAGCTTCGGTTCGAGCAGGGGGATTAGCTCCTACGAGCAGTACTTC
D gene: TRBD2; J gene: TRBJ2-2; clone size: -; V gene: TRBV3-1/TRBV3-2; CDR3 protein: CASSQERLAGGPGTGELFF; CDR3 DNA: TGTGCCAGCAGCCAAGAGAGACTAGCGGGGGGGCCTGGCACCGGGGAGCTGTTTTTT
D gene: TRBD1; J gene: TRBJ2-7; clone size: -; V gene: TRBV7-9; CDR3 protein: CASTPQGISYEQYF; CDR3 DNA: TGTGCCAGCACCCCACAGGGGATCTCCTACGAGCAGTACTTC
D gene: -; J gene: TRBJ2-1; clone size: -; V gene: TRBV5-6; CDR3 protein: CASSSTGFEQFF; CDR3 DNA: TGTGCCAGCAGCTCTACCGGGTTTGAGCAGTTCTTC
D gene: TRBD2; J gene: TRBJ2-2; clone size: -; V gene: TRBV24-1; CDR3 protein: CATQAGGRTGELFF; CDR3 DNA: TGTGCCACTCAAGCGGGGGGCAGGACCGGGGAGCTGTTTTTT
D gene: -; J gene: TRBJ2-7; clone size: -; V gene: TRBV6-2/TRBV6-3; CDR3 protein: CASSPQGWGGEQYF; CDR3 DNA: TGTGCCAGCAGTCCCCAGGGTTGGGGAGGCGAGCAGTACTTC
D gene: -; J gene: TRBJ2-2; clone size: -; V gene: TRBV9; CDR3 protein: CASSARYEGELFF; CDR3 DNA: TGTGCCAGCAGCGCTCGCTACGAGGGGGAGCTGTTTTTT
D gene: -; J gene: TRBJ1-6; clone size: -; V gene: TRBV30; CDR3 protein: CAWTAGKGRGSPLHF; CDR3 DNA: TGTGCCTGGACTGCCGGGAAGGGTAGAGGTTCACCCCTCCACTTT
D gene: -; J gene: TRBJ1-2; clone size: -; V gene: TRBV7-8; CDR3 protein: CASSLGGRGYTF; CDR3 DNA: TGTGCCAGCAGCTTAGGAGGCCGAGGCTACACCTTC
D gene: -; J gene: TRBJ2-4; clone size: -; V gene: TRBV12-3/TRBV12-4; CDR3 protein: CASSFGGKNIQYF; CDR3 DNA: TGTGCCAGCAGTTTCGGCGGTAAAAACATTCAGTACTTC
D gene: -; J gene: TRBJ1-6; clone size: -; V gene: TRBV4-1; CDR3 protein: CASSLETHSPLHF; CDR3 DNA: TGCGCCAGCAGCCTTGAAACTCATTCACCCCTCCACTTT
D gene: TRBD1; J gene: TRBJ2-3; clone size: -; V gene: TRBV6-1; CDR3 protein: CASSGTGGSGTDTQYF; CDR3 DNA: TGTGCCAGCAGTGGGACAGGGGGCAGCGGCACAGATACGCAGTATTTT
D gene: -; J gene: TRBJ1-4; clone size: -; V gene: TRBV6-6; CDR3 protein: CASSWLGAQNEKLFF; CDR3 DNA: TGTGCCAGCAGTTGGCTGGGGGCCCAAAATGAAAAACTGTTTTTT
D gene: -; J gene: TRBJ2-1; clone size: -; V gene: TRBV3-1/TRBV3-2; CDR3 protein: CASSPTRRSSYNEQFF; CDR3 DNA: TGTGCCAGCAGCCCCACTAGGCGGAGCTCCTACAATGAGCAGTTCTTC
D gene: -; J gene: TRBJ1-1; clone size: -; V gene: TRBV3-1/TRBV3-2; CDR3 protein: CASSQEAPVNTEAFF; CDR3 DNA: TGTGCCAGCAGCCAAGAAGCGCCAGTGAACACTGAAGCTTTCTTT
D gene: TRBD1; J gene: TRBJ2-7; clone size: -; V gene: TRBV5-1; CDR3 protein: CASSLGRDRGIYEQYF; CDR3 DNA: TGCGCCAGCAGCTTGGGCCGGGACAGGGGGATATACGAGCAGTACTTC
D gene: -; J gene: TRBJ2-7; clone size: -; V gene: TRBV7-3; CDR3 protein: CASSPLAGPYYEQYF; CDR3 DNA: TGTGCCAGCAGCCCGCTAGCCGGACCCTACTACGAGCAGTACTTC
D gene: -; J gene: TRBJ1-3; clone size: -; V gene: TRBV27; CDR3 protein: CASSSSVGNTIYF; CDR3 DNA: TGTGCCAGCAGCTCCTCGGTTGGAAACACCATATATTTT
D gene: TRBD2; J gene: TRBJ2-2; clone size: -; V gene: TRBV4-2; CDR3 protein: CASSQDQSLAGGGELFF; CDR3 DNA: TGTGCCAGCAGCCAAGATCAGTCGCTAGCGGGGGGCGGGGAGCTGTTTTTT
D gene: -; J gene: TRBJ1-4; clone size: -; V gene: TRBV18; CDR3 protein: CASSPTPDTRSGLFF; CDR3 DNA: TGTGCCAGCTCACCGACTCCGGACACGCGCTCTGGACTGTTTTTT
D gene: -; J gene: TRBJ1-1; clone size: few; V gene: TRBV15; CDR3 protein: CATSRARANTEAFF; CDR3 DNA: TGTGCCACCAGCAGAGCCAGGGCGAACACTGAAGCTTTCTTT
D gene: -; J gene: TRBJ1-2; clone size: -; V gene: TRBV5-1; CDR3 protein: CASSEGPSGRGYTF; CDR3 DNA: TGCGCCAGCAGCGAAGGCCCCTCAGGCCGGGGCTACACCTTC
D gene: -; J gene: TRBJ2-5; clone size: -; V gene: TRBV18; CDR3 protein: CASSHERSTQTQYF; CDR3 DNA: TGTGCCAGCTCCCACGAGCGGTCAACGCAGACCCAGTACTTC
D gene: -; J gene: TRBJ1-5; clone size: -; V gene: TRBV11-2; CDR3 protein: CASSLLGQPQHF; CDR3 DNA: TGTGCCAGCAGCTTGCTAGGTCAGCCCCAGCATTTT
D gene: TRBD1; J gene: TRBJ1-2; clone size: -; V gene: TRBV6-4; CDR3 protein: CASSATGDYGYTF; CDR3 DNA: TGTGCCAGCAGTGCGACAGGGGACTATGGCTACACCTTC
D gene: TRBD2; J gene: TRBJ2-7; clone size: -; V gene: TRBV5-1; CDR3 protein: CASSSGLAGERQYF; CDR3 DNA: TGCGCCAGCAGCTCGGGACTAGCGGGGGAAAGGCAGTACTTC
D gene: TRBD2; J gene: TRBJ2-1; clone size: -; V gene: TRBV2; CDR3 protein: CASRGGGGRVEQFF; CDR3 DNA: TGTGCCAGCAGAGGCGGCGGGGGACGAGTTGAGCAGTTCTTC
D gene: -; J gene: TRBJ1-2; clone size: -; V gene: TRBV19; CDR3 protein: CASNHDMRSSGYTF; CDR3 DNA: TGTGCCAGCAACCACGACATGCGCTCGTCCGGCTACACCTTC